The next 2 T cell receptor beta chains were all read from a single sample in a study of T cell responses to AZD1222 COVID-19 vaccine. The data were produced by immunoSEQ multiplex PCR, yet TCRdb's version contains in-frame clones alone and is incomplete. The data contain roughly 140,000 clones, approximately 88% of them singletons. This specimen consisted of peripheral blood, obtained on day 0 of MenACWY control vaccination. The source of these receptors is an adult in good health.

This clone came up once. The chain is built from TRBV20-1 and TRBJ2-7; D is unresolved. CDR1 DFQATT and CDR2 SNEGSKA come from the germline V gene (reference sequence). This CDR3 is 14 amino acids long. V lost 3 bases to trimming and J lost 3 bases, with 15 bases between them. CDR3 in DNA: TGCAGTGCTAGTCTAACCGGTCCCGACTACGAGCAGTACTTC. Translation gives CSASLTGPDYEQYF.

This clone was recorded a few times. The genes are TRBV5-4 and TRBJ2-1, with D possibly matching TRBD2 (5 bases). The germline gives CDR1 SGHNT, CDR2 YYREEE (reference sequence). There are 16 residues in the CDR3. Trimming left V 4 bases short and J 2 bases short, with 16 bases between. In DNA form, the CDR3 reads TGTGCCAGCAGCACGGCTCGGCGGGCTGCCTACAATGAGCAGTTCTTC. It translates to CASSTARRAAYNEQFF.